This TCR beta chain appears in the sequencing data of a study of regulatory and conventional T cells in RAG deficiency. The V and J ends lost 7 bases and 10 bases respectively, with 13 bases between them. The CDR3 contains 11 residues. Looked up from germline, CDR1 is MNHNS and CDR2 is SASEGT. Only in-frame clones appear in the TCRdb table, and some are missing; sequencing was by immunoSEQ multiplex PCR. This sample has under 30,000 clones; about 93% occur once, and the top ten carry around 0.79%. Genomic DNA came from blood regulatory T cells gated CD4+ CD25-high CD127-low. These same data were also listed under a study on regulatory T cells. From that paper: Primers: 52 TRBV forward and 13 TRBJ reverse.

The sequenced sample consisted of Tregs sorted from blood. The source of this sequence is a human donor in good health. The genes are TRBV6-1 and TRBJ1-2; a weak D match, TRBD1 (5 bases). CDR3 coding DNA: TGTGCCAGCACGGGGACTTCGGCCTACACCTTC. Translated, it gives CASTGTSAYTF.